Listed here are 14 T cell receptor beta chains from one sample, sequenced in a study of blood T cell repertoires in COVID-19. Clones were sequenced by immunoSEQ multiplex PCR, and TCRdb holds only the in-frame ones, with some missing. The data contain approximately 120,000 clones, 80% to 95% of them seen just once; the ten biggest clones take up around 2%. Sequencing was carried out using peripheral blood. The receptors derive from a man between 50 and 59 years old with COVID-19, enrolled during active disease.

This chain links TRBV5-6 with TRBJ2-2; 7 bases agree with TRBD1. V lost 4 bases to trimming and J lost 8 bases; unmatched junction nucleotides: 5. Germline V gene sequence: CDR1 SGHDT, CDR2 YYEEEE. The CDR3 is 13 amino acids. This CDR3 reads CASSGTGEGELFF. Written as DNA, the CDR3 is TGTGCCAGCAGCGGAACAGGGGAGGGGGAGCTGTTTTTT.

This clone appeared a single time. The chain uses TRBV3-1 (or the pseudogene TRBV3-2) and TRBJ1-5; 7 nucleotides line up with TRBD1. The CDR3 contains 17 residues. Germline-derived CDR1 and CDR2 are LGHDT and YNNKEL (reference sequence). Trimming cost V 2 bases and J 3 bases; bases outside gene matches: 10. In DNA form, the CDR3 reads TGTGCCAGCAGCCAAAGATTCGGAGGGGGCCTCAATCAGCCCCAGCATTTT. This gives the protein CASSQRFGGGLNQPQHF.

In DNA form, the CDR3 reads TGTGCCTGGAGTCGGCGGGAGGGGAACGAGCAGTACTTC. Translating gives CAWSRREGNEQYF. This chain uses TRBV30 with TRBJ2-7; TRBD2 matches 9 bases. The CDR3 loop spans 13 amino acids. Germline V gene lookup returns CDR1 GTSNPN and CDR2 SVGIG (reference sequence). V was clipped by 2 bases and J by 5 bases; unmatched bases: 4.

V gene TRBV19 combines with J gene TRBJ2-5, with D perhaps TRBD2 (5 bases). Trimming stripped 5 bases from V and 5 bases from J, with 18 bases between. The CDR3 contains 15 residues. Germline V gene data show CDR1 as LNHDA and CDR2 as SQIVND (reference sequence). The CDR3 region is CASSDRRRTGETQYF. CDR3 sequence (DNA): TGTGCCAGTAGTGACCGTAGGAGGACCGGGGAGACCCAGTACTTC.

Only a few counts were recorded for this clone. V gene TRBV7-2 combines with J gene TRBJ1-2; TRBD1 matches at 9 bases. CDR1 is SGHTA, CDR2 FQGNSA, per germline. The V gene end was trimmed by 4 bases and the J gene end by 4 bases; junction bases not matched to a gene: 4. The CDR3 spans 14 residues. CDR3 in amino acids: CASSSTTGGYGYTF. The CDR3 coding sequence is TGTGCCAGCAGCTCGACGACAGGGGGCTATGGCTACACCTTC.

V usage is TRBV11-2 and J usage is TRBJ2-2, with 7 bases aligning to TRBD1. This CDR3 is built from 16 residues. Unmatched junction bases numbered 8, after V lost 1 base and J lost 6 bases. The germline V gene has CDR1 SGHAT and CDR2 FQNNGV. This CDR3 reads CASSLATGSFAGELFF. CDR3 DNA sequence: TGTGCCAGCAGCTTAGCGACAGGGAGTTTCGCCGGGGAGCTGTTTTTT.

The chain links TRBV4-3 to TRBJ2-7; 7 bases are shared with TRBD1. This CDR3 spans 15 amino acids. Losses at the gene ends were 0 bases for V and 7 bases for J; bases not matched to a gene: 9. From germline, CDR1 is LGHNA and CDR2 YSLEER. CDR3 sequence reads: CASSQDSRGQSEQYF. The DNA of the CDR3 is TGCGCCAGCAGCCAAGATTCGAGGGGGCAAAGTGAGCAGTACTTC.

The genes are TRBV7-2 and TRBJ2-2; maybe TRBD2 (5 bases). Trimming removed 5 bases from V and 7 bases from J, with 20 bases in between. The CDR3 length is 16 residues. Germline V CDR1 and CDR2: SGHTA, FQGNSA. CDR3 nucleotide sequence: TGTGCCAGCAGCCCTCAGAGTTCCGGGGTGGGCGGGGAGCTGTTTTTT. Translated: CASSPQSSGVGGELFF.

CDR3 loop: CAISIPGQGASNGYTF. CDR3 coding DNA: TGTGCCATCTCAATCCCGGGACAGGGGGCGTCGAATGGCTACACCTTC. The chain links TRBV10-3 to TRBJ1-2, with TRBD1 matching over 12 bases. From germline, CDR1 is ENHRY and CDR2 SYGVKD. The CDR3 extends over 16 amino acids. V gave up 8 bases and J gave up 6 bases; unmatched junction bases: 13.

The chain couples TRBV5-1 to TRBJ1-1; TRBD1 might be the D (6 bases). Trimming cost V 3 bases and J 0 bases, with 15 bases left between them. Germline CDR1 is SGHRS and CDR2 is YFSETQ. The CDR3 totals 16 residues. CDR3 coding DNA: TGCGCCAGCAGCTCATTCAGGGGAGCCCTGAACACTGAAGCTTTCTTT. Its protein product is CASSSFRGALNTEAFF.

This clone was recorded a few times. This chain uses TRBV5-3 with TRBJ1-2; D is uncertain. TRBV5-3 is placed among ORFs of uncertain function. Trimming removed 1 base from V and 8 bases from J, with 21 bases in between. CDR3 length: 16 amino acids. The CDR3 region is CARSLNRSSIPSGYTF. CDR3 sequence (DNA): TGTGCCAGAAGCTTGAACCGCTCCTCTATTCCGTCGGGCTACACCTTC.

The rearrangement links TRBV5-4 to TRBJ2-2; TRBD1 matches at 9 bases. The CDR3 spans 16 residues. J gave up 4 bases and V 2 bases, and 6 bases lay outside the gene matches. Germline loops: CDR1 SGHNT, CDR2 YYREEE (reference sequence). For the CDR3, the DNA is TGTGCCAGCAGCTTACCGGGACAGGGTGCCACCGGGGAGCTGTTTTTT. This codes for CASSLPGQGATGELFF.

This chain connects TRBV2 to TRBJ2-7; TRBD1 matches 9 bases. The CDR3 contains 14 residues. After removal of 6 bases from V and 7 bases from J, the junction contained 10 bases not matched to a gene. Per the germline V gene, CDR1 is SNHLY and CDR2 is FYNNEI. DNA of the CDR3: TGTGCCAGCAGCCTGTTACAGGGGGCTGGAGAGCAGTACTTC. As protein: CASSLLQGAGEQYF. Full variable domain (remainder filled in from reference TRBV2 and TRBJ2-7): EPEVTQTPSHQVTQMGQEVILRCVPISNHLYFYWYRQILGQKVEFLVSFYNNEISEKSEIFDDQFSVERPDGSNFTLKIRSTKLEDSAMYFCASSLLQGAGEQYFGPGTRLTVT.

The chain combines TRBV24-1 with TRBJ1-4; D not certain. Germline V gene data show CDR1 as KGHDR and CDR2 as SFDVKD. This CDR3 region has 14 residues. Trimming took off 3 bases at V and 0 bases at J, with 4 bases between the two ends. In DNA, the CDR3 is TGTGCCACCAGTGATCGTACAACTAATGAAAAACTGTTTTTT. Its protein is CATSDRTTNEKLFF.